The source of this T cell receptor beta chain is a study of cytomegalovirus exposure and HLA in healthy donors. Findings and caveats of the study: Reports credit the classifier with highly specific, highly sensitive diagnosis of cytomegalovirus status. Some TCR beta chains (roughly 160 of them) were listed as cytomegalovirus-associated. A few of the chains that were CMV-associated were confirmed in vitro to be specific for CMV antigens.

The germline V and J ends were trimmed by 0 bases and 4 bases, with 12 bases remaining between them. The CDR3 length is 15 residues. Germline V gives CDR1 SEHNR, CDR2 FQNEAQ (reference sequence). A remark on this clone: No antigen is known for it.

The donors were part of the approximately 120-subject validation cohort, which stood apart from the 666-subject first cohort. The data were produced by immunoSEQ multiplex PCR, yet TCRdb's version contains in-frame clones alone and is incomplete. Seen here are about 170,000 clones, more than 75% observed once, and the top ten hold about 1.5%. Sequencing was done on a sample of PBMCs. The clonotype originates from a woman aged 25 to 39 in good health and CMV-seronegative. The chain has TRBV7-9 and TRBJ2-5; perhaps TRBD1 as D (6 bases). CDR3: CASSLATGTRETQYF. The CDR3 DNA reads as TGTGCCAGCAGCTTAGCGACCGGGACAAGAGAGACCCAGTACTTC.